This T cell receptor (beta chain) was profiled in a study of shared clonotypes between healthy human individuals. V was pared by 9 bases and J by 2 bases, with 14 bases between. CDR1 is SGHNT and CDR2 is YYREEE in the germline V gene (reference sequence). The CDR3 loop spans 14 amino acids. The table came from immunoSEQ multiplex PCR; TCRdb's copy has only in-frame clones and leaves some out. Here the sample spans 2 million to 2.5 million clones, more than 85% being singletons. Material for sequencing was naive CD4+ T cells from PBMCs. Subset indicated: CD45RA+ positively selected. The origin of this receptor is a young man in good health. Some clones in this sample may be carry-over from other donors' samples. The chain carries TRBV5-4 and TRBJ2-2; D is possibly TRBD1 (5 bases). The CDR3 spells CATKTESNTGELFF. The CDR3 nucleotides read TGTGCCACTAAGACAGAGTCAAACACCGGGGAGCTGTTTTTT.